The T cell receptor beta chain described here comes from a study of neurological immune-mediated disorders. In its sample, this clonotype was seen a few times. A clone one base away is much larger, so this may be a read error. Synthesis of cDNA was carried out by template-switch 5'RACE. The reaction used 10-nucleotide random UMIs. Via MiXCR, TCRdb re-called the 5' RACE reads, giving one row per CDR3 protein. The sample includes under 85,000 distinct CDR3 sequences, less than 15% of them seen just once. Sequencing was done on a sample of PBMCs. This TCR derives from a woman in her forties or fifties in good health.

CDR3 coding DNA: TGCAGCGTCGCGTCAGGGGTCGGGTCCTACGAGCAGTACTTC. It yields the protein CSVASGVGSYEQYF. The V gene is TRBV29-1, the J gene TRBJ2-7; D may be TRBD1 (6 bases). Trimming left V 6 bases short and J 1 base short, with 16 bases between. The CDR3 length is 14 residues. Per germline, CDR1 SQVTM and CDR2 ANQGSEA.